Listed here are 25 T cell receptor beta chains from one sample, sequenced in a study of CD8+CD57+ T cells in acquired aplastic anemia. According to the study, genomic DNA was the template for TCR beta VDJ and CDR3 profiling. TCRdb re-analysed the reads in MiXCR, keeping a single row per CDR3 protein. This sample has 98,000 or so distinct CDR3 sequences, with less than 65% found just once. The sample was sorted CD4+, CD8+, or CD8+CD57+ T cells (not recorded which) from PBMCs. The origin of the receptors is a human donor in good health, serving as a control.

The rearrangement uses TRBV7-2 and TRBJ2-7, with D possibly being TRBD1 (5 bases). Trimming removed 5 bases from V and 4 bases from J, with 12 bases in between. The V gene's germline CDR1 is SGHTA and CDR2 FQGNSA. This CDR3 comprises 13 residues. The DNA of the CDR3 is TGTGCCAGCAGCAAGACAGTTGCATACGAGCAGTACTTC. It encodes CASSKTVAYEQYF.

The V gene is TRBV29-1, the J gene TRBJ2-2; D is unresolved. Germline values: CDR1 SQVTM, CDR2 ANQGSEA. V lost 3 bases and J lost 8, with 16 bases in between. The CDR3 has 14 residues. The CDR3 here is CSVDVRPRAGELFF. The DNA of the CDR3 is TGCAGCGTTGATGTTCGGCCTCGAGCGGGGGAGCTGTTTTTT.

The CDR3 DNA reads as TGTGCCATCAGCGAACCGACTAAAACCGGGACAGTTAATGGGGATTACTACGAGCAGTACTTC. Translating it yields CAISEPTKTGTVNGDYYEQYF. The rearrangement joins TRBV10-3 to TRBJ2-7, with 7 bases fitting TRBD1. This CDR3 has 21 amino acids. The junction had 29 bases not matched to a gene; V was cut back by 6 bases and J by 3 bases. The germline CDR1 and CDR2 sequences are ENHRY and SYGVKD.

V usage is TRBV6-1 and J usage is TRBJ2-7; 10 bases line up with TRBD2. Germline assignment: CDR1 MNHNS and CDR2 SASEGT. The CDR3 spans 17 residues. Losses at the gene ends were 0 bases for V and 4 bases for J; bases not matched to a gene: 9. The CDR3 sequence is CASSEARTSGESYEQYF. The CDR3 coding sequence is TGTGCCAGCAGTGAAGCAAGAACTAGCGGGGAATCATACGAGCAGTACTTC.

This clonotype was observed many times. CDR3 amino acids: CSAREGLSEAFF. The CDR3 DNA follows: TGCAGTGCTAGAGAGGGTCTATCTGAAGCTTTCTTT. V gene TRBV20-1 combines with J gene TRBJ1-1, with no clear D. With 0 bases removed from V and 6 bases from J, the gap between germline ends came to 8 bases. Germline CDR1 reads DFQATT; CDR2 reads SNEGSKA (reference sequence). This CDR3 has 12 residues.

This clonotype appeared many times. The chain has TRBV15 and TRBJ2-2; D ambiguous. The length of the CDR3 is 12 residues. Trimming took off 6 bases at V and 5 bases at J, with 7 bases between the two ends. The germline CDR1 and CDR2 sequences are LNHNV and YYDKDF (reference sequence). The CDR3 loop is CATRVLTGELFF. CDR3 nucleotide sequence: TGTGCCACCAGGGTGTTAACCGGGGAGCTGTTTTTT.

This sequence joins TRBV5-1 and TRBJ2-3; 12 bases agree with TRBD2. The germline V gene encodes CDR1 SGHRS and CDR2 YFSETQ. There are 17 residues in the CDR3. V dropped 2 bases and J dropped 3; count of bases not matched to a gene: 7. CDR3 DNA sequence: TGCGCCAGCAGCTTATATCTAGCGGGGGGGCGGACAGATACGCAGTATTTT. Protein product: CASSLYLAGGRTDTQYF.

In nucleotides, the CDR3 is TGTGCCACCAGCAGAGGGGGGGCGAAATGGGCGGACGAAAAACTGTTTTTT. Its protein product is CATSRGGAKWADEKLFF. J is TRBJ1-4 and V is TRBV15; TRBD1 is a possible D gene (6 bases). Trimming stripped 1 base from V and 8 bases from J, with 20 bases between. The CDR3 consists of 17 residues. Per the germline V gene, CDR1 is LNHNV and CDR2 is YYDKDF (reference sequence).

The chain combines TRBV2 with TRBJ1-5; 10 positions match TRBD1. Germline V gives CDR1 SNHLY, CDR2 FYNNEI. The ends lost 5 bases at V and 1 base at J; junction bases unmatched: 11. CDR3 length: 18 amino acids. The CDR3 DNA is TGTGCCAGCAGTATCCTGACAGGGGGCACCGTAAGCAATCAGCCCCAGCATTTT. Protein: CASSILTGGTVSNQPQHF.

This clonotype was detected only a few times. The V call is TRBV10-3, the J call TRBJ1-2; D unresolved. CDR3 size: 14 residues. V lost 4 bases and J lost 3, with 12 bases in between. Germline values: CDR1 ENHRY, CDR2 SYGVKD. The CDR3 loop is CAISGGSPDYGYTF. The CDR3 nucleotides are TGTGCCATCAGTGGAGGCAGCCCAGACTATGGCTACACCTTC.

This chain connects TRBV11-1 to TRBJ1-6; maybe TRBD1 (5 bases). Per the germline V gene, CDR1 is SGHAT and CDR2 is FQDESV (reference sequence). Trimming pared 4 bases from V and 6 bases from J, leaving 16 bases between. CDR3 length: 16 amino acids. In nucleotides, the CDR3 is TGTGCCAGCAGCTCTCAGACCGGGACGGGTAATTCACCCCTCCACTTT. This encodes CASSSQTGTGNSPLHF.

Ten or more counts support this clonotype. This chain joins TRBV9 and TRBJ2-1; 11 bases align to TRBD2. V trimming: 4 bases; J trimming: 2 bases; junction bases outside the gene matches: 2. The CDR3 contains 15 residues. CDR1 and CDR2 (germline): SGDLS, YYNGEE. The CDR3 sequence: CASSLAGGPYNEQFF. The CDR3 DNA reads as TGTGCCAGCAGCCTAGCGGGGGGCCCCTACAATGAGCAGTTCTTC.

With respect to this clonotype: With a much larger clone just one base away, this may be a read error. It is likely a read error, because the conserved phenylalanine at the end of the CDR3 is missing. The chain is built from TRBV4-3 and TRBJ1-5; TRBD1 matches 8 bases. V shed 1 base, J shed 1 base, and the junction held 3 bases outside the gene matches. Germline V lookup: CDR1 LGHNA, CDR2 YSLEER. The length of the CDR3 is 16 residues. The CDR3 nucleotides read TGCGCCAGCAGCCAAGGGACAGGGTTAAGCAATCAGCCCCAGCATTGT. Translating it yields CASSQGTGLSNQPQHC.

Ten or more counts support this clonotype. The CDR3: CASSQTNTEAFF. CDR3 in DNA: TGTGCCAGCAGCCAAACGAACACTGAAGCTTTCTTT. The genes are TRBV9 and TRBJ1-1, with D unresolved. V gave up 4 bases and J gave up 1 base, with 5 bases separating them. Germline loops: CDR1 SGDLS, CDR2 YYNGEE. CDR3 length equals 12 residues.

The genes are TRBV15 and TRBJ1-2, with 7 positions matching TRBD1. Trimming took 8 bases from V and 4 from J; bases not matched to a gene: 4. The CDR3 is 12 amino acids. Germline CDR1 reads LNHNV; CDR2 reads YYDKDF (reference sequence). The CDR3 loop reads CATGSGGYGYTF. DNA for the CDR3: TGTGCCACCGGCTCAGGGGGCTATGGCTACACCTTC. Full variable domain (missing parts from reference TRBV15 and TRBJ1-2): DAMVIQNPRYQVTQFGKPVTLSCSQTLNHNVMYWYQQKSSQAPKLLFHYYDKDFNNEADTPDNFQSRRPNTSFCFLDIRSPGLGDTAMYLCATGSGGYGYTFGSGTRLTVV.

CDR3 bases: TGTGCCAGCAGTTCTAGGGGGGGGGCTGGATCCTACAATGAGCAGTTCTTC. Its translation is CASSSRGGAGSYNEQFF. The chain combines TRBV27 with TRBJ2-1; D possibly corresponds to TRBD2 (7 bases). The CDR3 runs 17 residues. Germline V gives CDR1 MNHEY, CDR2 SMNVEV (reference sequence). Deletions cut 4 bases from V and 1 base from J, with 17 bases between.

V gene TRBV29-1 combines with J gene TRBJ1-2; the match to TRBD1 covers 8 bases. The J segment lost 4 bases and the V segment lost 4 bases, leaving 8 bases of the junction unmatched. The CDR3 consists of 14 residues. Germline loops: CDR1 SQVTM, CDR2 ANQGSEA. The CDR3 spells CSVADRGLVYGYTF. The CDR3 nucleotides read TGCAGCGTTGCTGACAGGGGATTGGTCTATGGCTACACCTTC.

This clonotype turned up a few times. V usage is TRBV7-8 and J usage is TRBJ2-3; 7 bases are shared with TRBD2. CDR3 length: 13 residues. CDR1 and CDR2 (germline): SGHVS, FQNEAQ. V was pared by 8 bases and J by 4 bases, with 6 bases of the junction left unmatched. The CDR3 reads CASRIGRADTQYF. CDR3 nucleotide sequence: TGTGCCAGCCGGATAGGGAGGGCAGATACGCAGTATTTT.

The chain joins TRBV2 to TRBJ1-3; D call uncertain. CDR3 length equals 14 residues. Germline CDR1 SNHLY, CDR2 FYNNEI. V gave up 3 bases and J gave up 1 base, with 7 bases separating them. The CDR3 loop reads CASSDGGSGNTIYF. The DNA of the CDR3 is TGTGCCAGCAGTGACGGAGGGTCTGGAAACACCATATATTTT.

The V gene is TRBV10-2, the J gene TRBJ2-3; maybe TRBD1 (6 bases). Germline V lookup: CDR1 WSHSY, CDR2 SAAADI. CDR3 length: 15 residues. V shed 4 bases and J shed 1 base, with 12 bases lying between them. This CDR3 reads CASSGKQGRTDTQYF. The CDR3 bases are TGCGCCAGCAGTGGAAAACAGGGCCGCACAGATACGCAGTATTTT.

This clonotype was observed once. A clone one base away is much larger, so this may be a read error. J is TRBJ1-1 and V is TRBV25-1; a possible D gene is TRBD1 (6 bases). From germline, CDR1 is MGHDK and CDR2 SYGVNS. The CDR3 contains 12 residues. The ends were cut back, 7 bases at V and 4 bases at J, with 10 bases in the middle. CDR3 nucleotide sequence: TGTGCCAGCATGGGGGGGGCCACTGAAGCTTTCTTT. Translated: CASMGGATEAFF. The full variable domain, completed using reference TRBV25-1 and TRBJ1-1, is EADIYQTPRYLVIGTGKKITLECSQTMGHDKMYWYQQDPGMELHLIHYSYGVNSTEKGDLSSESTVSRIRTEHFPLTLESARPSHTSQYLCASMGGATEAFFGQGTRLTVV.

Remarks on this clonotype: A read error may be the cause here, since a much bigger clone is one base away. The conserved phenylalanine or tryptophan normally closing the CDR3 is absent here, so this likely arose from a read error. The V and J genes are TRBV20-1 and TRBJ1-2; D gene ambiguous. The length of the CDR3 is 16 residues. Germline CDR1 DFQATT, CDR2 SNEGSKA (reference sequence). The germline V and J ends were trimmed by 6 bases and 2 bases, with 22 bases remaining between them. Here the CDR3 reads CSAISRLPQKNYGYTL. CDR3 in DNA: TGCAGTGCCATATCACGACTCCCCCAGAAAAACTATGGCTACACCCTC.

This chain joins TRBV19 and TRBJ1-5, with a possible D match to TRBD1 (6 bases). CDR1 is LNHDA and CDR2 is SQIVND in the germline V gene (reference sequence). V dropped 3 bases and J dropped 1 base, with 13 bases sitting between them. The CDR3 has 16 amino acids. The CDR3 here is CASSITGTRSNQPQHF. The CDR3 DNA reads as TGTGCCAGTAGTATTACGGGGACACGAAGCAATCAGCCCCAGCATTTT.

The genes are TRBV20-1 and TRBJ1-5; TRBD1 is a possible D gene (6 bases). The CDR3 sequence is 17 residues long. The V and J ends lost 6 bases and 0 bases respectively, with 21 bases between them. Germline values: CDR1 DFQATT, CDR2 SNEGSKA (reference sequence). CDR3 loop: CSASRWGGAGSNQPQHF. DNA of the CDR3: TGCAGTGCCAGCCGATGGGGGGGCGCAGGTAGCAATCAGCCCCAGCATTTT.

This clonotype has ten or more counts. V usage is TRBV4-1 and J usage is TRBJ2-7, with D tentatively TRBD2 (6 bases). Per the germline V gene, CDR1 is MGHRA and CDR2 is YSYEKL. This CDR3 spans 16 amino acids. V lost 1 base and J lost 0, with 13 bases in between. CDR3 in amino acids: CASSQAPIGSSYEQYF. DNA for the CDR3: TGCGCCAGCAGCCAAGCCCCCATCGGGAGCTCCTACGAGCAGTACTTC.